The 12 T cell receptor beta chains given below trace back to one sample, sequenced in a study of blood T cell repertoires in COVID-19. TCRdb's table, derived via immunoSEQ multiplex PCR, lists solely in-frame clones and lacks some. The sample holds 250,000 to 300,000 clones, approximately 80% seen once. The source material was peripheral blood. These receptor sequences come from a woman aged 55-70 years with active or convalescent COVID-19.

This clone has only a few counts. The chain couples TRBV18 to TRBJ1-6; 10 bases align to TRBD1. The V and J ends lost 3 bases and 10 bases, in that order; junction bases with no gene match: 9. Germline lookup yields CDR1 KGHSH and CDR2 LQKENI. This CDR3 has 16 amino acids. The CDR3 here is CASSPTGTGVGSPLHF. DNA for the CDR3: TGTGCCAGCTCACCCACCGGGACAGGGGTGGGCTCACCCCTCCACTTT.

This clone showed up just once. V usage is TRBV28 and J usage is TRBJ1-5; D may be TRBD1 (5 bases). The CDR3 is 16 residues long. Germline CDR1 MDHEN, CDR2 SYDVKM. V lost 1 base to trimming and J lost 1 base, with 11 bases between them. CDR3 sequence: CASSLLGDRSNQPQHF. For the CDR3, the DNA is TGTGCCAGCAGTTTATTAGGGGATAGGAGCAATCAGCCCCAGCATTTT.

The V call is TRBV29-1, the J call TRBJ1-1, with D possibly TRBD1 on 5 matching bases. Between the trimmed V and J ends, which lost 4 bases and 0 bases, there was a span of 9 bases. The CDR3 has 13 amino acids. Germline V CDR1 and CDR2: SQVTM, ANQGSEA. As DNA, the CDR3 is TGCAGCGTTGGAAGGGGCATGAACACTGAAGCTTTCTTT. This codes for CSVGRGMNTEAFF.

The chain employs TRBV4-1 and TRBJ2-3; D is unresolved. Germline CDR1 and CDR2: MGHRA and YSYEKL. CDR3 length: 14 amino acids. Deletions cut 4 bases from V and 0 bases from J, with 8 bases between. This CDR3 is CASSLTTSTDTQYF. For the CDR3, the DNA is TGCGCCAGCAGCCTCACGACAAGCACAGATACGCAGTATTTT.

The chain combines TRBV21-1 with TRBJ1-1; the D segment call TRBD1 is taken from the table without a DNA check. TRBV21-1 is a pseudogene segment. This CDR3 is 15 amino acids long. The DNA of the CDR3 is TGTGCCAGCAGCCCTCGGACAGGACCGAACACTGAAGCTTTCTTT. Its translation is CASSPRTGPNTEAFF.

This sequence joins TRBV11-2 and TRBJ1-1; 7 bases match TRBD1. CDR3 size: 13 residues. The V segment lost 1 base and the J segment 8 bases; nucleotides outside the gene matches: 4. Germline V lookup: CDR1 SGHAT, CDR2 FQNNGV. The CDR3 nucleotides are TGTGCCAGCAGCTTAGCAGAGACAGGGGAAGCTTTCTTT. This encodes CASSLAETGEAFF.

This chain links TRBV12-5 with TRBJ1-5; 9 bases line up with TRBD1. V lost 5 bases, J lost 2 bases, and 10 bases stayed unmatched. Germline-derived CDR1 and CDR2 are LGHNT and FRNRAP. The length of the CDR3 is 17 residues. The CDR3, as DNA: TGTGCTAGTGGTCTCTCCACAGGGGGCAGCGGCAATCAGCCCCAGCATTTT. Its translation: CASGLSTGGSGNQPQHF.

This clone was seen more than once but under ten times. The V gene is TRBV19, the J gene TRBJ2-3; D gene uncertain. V gave up 3 bases and J gave up 5 bases, with 6 bases separating them. The CDR3 is 12 residues long. Germline V gene lookup returns CDR1 LNHDA and CDR2 SQIVND (reference sequence). In nucleotides, the CDR3 is TGTGCCAGTAGTATTGGCCTAGATACGCAGTATTTT. Its translation is CASSIGLDTQYF.

The genes are TRBV18 and TRBJ1-5; D possibly corresponds to TRBD1 (5 bases). The CDR3 is 15 residues long. Per the germline V gene, CDR1 is KGHSH and CDR2 is LQKENI. V dropped 2 bases and J dropped 3 bases, with 11 bases sitting between them. The CDR3 region is CASSPSGINNQPQHF. In nucleotides, the CDR3 is TGTGCCAGCTCACCATCAGGGATTAACAATCAGCCCCAGCATTTT.

The chain links TRBV19 to TRBJ1-4; D possibly corresponds to TRBD1 (6 bases). The CDR3 runs to 14 residues. The V end lost 1 base, the J end lost 11 bases, and 14 bases lay between the germline ends. Germline V gives CDR1 LNHDA, CDR2 SQIVND (reference sequence). The CDR3 nucleotides read TGTGCCAGTAGTATAGGAACCAGGGGCGGGAAACTGTTTTTT. The encoded protein is CASSIGTRGGKLFF.

The gene calls are TRBV19 and TRBJ1-1, with 10 bases lining up with TRBD1. V was pared by 7 bases and J by 5 bases, with 4 bases of the junction left unmatched. The CDR3 is 13 residues long. Germline V gene sequence: CDR1 LNHDA, CDR2 SQIVND (reference sequence). This chain's CDR3 is CASKTGGGTEAFF. Here the CDR3 DNA reads TGTGCCAGTAAGACAGGGGGCGGGACTGAAGCTTTCTTT.

This chain connects TRBV6-1 to TRBJ1-2; D is possibly TRBD1 (6 bases). This CDR3 is built from 16 residues. Germline V gene sequence: CDR1 MNHNS, CDR2 SASEGT. With 4 bases removed from V and 0 bases from J, the gap between germline ends came to 15 bases. DNA for the CDR3: TGTGCCAGCAGTGGTAGCAGGGGCGTCGCTAACTATGGCTACACCTTC. It encodes CASSGSRGVANYGYTF.